This is a list of T cell receptor beta chains from one sample in a study of blood T cell repertoires in COVID-19. Assay used: immunoSEQ multiplex PCR; TCRdb lists only in-frame clones, some missing. The table records 85,000 to 130,000 clones, roughly 80% of them present only once. The sample was peripheral blood. The receptors here all came from a woman aged 55-69 years with acute or convalescent COVID-19. Each CDR3 is given without its conserved first and last residue. The D gene is left open where the match is weak.

cdr3_aa: ASSLGQHLFNEQF
d_call: NA
v_call: TRBV7-9
j_call: TRBJ2-1

cdr3_aa: ASSSQAGNTEAF
d_call: NA
v_call: TRBV2
j_call: TRBJ1-1

cdr3_aa: ASSKMFGSGGTEAF
d_call: NA
v_call: TRBV19
j_call: TRBJ1-1

cdr3_aa: ASTRQGKETQY
d_call: TRBD1
v_call: TRBV12-3/TRBV12-4
j_call: TRBJ2-5

cdr3_aa: ASSQGSGPLTYEQY
d_call: TRBD2
v_call: TRBV4-1
j_call: TRBJ2-7

cdr3_aa: ASRGGQEIYGYT
d_call: TRBD1
v_call: TRBV5-8
j_call: TRBJ1-2

cdr3_aa: ASSPSREFGELF
d_call: TRBD2
v_call: TRBV27
j_call: TRBJ2-2

cdr3_aa: ASSLDRNQPQH
d_call: NA
v_call: TRBV7-2
j_call: TRBJ1-5

cdr3_aa: ASSSHARGTGELF
d_call: NA
v_call: TRBV2
j_call: TRBJ2-2

cdr3_aa: ASNRDRSQPQH
d_call: TRBD1
v_call: TRBV2
j_call: TRBJ1-5

cdr3_aa: ASSPGQGSKMGYGYT
d_call: TRBD1
v_call: TRBV5-1
j_call: TRBJ1-2

cdr3_aa: ASSEEWPSGGSTDTQY
d_call: TRBD2
v_call: TRBV2
j_call: TRBJ2-3

cdr3_aa: SAGQGGYGYT
d_call: TRBD1
v_call: TRBV29-1
j_call: TRBJ1-2

cdr3_aa: SARDRYGYT
d_call: NA
v_call: TRBV20-1
j_call: TRBJ1-2

cdr3_aa: ASSPGQGAMNTEAF
d_call: TRBD1
v_call: TRBV3-1/TRBV3-2
j_call: TRBJ1-1

cdr3_aa: ASSSYGTSGSYEQF
d_call: TRBD2
v_call: TRBV11-2
j_call: TRBJ2-1

cdr3_aa: ASSEGTGVINEQF
d_call: TRBD1
v_call: TRBV6-1
j_call: TRBJ2-1

cdr3_aa: ASSFQSGSFSYEQY
d_call: TRBD2
v_call: TRBV5-1
j_call: TRBJ2-7

cdr3_aa: ASSFLTFNSDNEQF
d_call: NA
v_call: TRBV27
j_call: TRBJ2-1

cdr3_aa: ASSPLDGGTQETQY
d_call: TRBD2
v_call: TRBV18
j_call: TRBJ2-5

cdr3_aa: ARSAGGHPSNQPQH
d_call: NA
v_call: TRBV5-3
j_call: TRBJ1-5

cdr3_aa: ATPRTGDGNTIY
d_call: TRBD1
v_call: TRBV10-3
j_call: TRBJ1-3

cdr3_aa: ASSLRQGNQPQH
d_call: NA
v_call: TRBV5-8
j_call: TRBJ1-5